This T cell receptor (beta chain) was identified during a study of cytomegalovirus exposure and HLA in healthy donors. The CDR3 extends over 13 amino acids. Germline V lookup: CDR1 SGHDN, CDR2 FVKESK. V lost 0 bases, J lost 2 bases, and 5 bases lay in between. Donors came from a validation cohort of 95 to 150 subjects, distinct from the first 666-subject cohort. Profiled with immunoSEQ multiplex PCR; TCRdb holds only in-frame clones, not every one. The sample lists some 110,000 clones, 94% occurring once. This clone was observed a single time. The sample was PBMCs. The J gene is TRBJ2-7, the V gene TRBV14; D not certain. The clonotype comes from a woman aged 18-30 years in good health and CMV-seronegative. DNA of the CDR3: TGTGCCAGCAGCCAAGACAGAACCTACGAGCAGTACTTC. Translation: CASSQDRTYEQYF.